These 14 T cell receptor beta chains came from one sample sequenced in a study of cytomegalovirus exposure and HLA in healthy donors. PCR used 60 Vbeta primers and 13 Jbeta primers. Produced via immunoSEQ multiplex PCR; TCRdb's table is partial and in-frame only. Of roughly 130,000 clones in the sample, about 82% were seen once. Material: PBMCs. Receptors originate from a boy aged 5-17 years in good health and CMV-seronegative.

This chain connects TRBV15 to TRBJ2-7; 13 bases map to TRBD2. CDR3 length: 17 amino acids. After removal of 5 bases from V and 4 bases from J, the junction contained 11 bases not matched to a gene. Germline lookup yields CDR1 LNHNV and CDR2 YYDKDF (reference sequence). The CDR3, as DNA: TGTGCCACCAGCCTGAAGGCGGAGACTAGCGGGAGGTACGAGCAGTACTTC. As protein: CATSLKAETSGRYEQYF. Drawing the rest from reference TRBV15 and TRBJ2-7, the complete variable domain is DAMVIQNPRYQVTQFGKPVTLSCSQTLNHNVMYWYQQKSSQAPKLLFHYYDKDFNNEADTPDNFQSRRPNTSFCFLDIRSPGLGDTAMYLCATSLKAETSGRYEQYFGPGTRLTVT.

The chain joins TRBV11-2 to TRBJ2-5; D uncertain. Germline assignment: CDR1 SGHAT and CDR2 FQNNGV. This CDR3 spans 13 amino acids. Between the trimmed V and J ends, which lost 6 bases and 1 base, there was a span of 9 bases. The CDR3 loop reads CASSTTSQETQYF. CDR3 sequence (DNA): TGTGCCAGCAGTACGACTTCCCAAGAGACCCAGTACTTC.

This chain links TRBV6-6 with TRBJ2-2; 13 bases are shared with TRBD2. The CDR3 extends over 16 amino acids. The J segment lost 7 bases and the V segment lost 8 bases, leaving 10 bases of the junction unmatched. Germline V gene lookup returns CDR1 MNHNY and CDR2 SVGAGI (reference sequence). CDR3 nucleotides: TGTGCCAGCCGTACGACTAGCGGGAGGCCGGACGGGGAGCTGTTTTTT. This encodes CASRTTSGRPDGELFF.

CDR3 amino acids: CASSPSGENQPQHF. The CDR3, as DNA: TGTGCCAGCAGCCCTTCAGGGGAAAATCAGCCCCAGCATTTT. V is TRBV7-9 and J is TRBJ1-5; a possible D gene is TRBD1 (6 bases). With 5 bases removed from V and 4 bases from J, the gap between germline ends came to 12 bases. The CDR3 has 14 residues. From germline, CDR1 is SEHNR and CDR2 FQNEAQ (reference sequence).

V is TRBV27 and J is TRBJ1-1; 8 bases align to TRBD1. Germline values: CDR1 MNHEY, CDR2 SMNVEV (reference sequence). CDR3 length: 13 amino acids. The J segment lost 3 bases and the V segment lost 6 bases, leaving 3 bases of the junction unmatched. CDR3 bases: TGTGCCAGCAGCAAACAGGGGGACACTGAAGCTTTCTTT. Its translation is CASSKQGDTEAFF.

V is TRBV2 and J is TRBJ1-1, with 8 nucleotides matching TRBD1. The CDR3 contains 14 residues. CDR1 and CDR2 from the germline V gene are SNHLY and FYNNEI. V lost 7 bases and J lost 6; bases outside the gene matches: 10. The CDR3 coding sequence is TGTGCCAGCATCATACAGGGGGTTGGTTCTGAAGCTTTCTTT. This codes for CASIIQGVGSEAFF.

There are a few counts of this clone. The rearrangement uses TRBV4-3 and TRBJ1-1; TRBD1 is a possible D gene (6 bases). Germline V CDR1 and CDR2: LGHNA, YSLEER. The CDR3 is 15 residues long. Trimming cost V 4 bases and J 1 base, with 13 bases left between them. The CDR3 DNA is TGCGCCAGCAGCCGACTCACAGGGTGGAACACTGAAGCTTTCTTT. Residues: CASSRLTGWNTEAFF.

The chain joins TRBV6-5 to TRBJ1-1; the D gene is possibly TRBD1 (5 bases). Per the germline V gene, CDR1 is MNHEY and CDR2 is SVGAGI. The CDR3 runs to 13 residues. V lost 6 bases and J lost 7, with 15 bases in between. The CDR3 DNA follows: TGTGCCAGCAGCCGCGGGACCCTCGGTGAAGCTTTCTTT. Translated: CASSRGTLGEAFF.

The chain couples TRBV7-6 to TRBJ2-2, with 7 bases matching TRBD2. The CDR3 has 15 amino acids. Germline V gives CDR1 SGHVS, CDR2 FNYEAQ. Trimming at V came to 4 bases and at J to 2 bases, leaving 4 bases not matched to a gene. The CDR3 DNA reads TGTGCCAGCAGCTCAGGACTAGGAAACACCGGGGAGCTGTTTTTT. Translation gives CASSSGLGNTGELFF.

J is TRBJ2-2 and V is TRBV27, with a tentative D call TRBD2 (5 bases). Trimming stripped 3 bases from V and 5 bases from J, with 10 bases between. Germline CDR1 MNHEY, CDR2 SMNVEV (reference sequence). This CDR3 is 14 amino acids long. DNA for the CDR3: TGTGCCAGCAGTTTTGGGAGCTCAACCGGGGAGCTGTTTTTT. Translated, it gives CASSFGSSTGELFF.

The chain links TRBV7-9 to TRBJ2-1; 11 bases line up with TRBD2. V lost 5 bases to trimming and J lost 5 bases; unmatched junction nucleotides: 5. The CDR3 totals 15 residues. Germline loops: CDR1 SEHNR, CDR2 FQNEAQ (reference sequence). The CDR3, as DNA: TGTGCCAGCAGCCTTAGCGGGAGGGCCCACAATGAGCAGTTCTTC. Translating it yields CASSLSGRAHNEQFF.

This chain connects TRBV19 to TRBJ1-5; 10 bases are shared with TRBD1. Unmatched junction bases numbered 9, after V lost 4 bases and J lost 3 bases. The CDR3 sequence is 17 residues long. Germline V CDR1 and CDR2: LNHDA, SQIVND (reference sequence). Here the CDR3 reads CASSTPGQGYDNQPQHF. CDR3 DNA sequence: TGTGCCAGTAGTACGCCGGGACAGGGGTATGACAATCAGCCCCAGCATTTT. Full variable domain (missing parts from reference TRBV19 and TRBJ1-5): DGGITQSPKYLFRKEGQNVTLSCEQNLNHDAMYWYRQDPGQGLRLIYYSQIVNDFQKGDIAEGYSVSREKKESFPLTVTSAQKNPTAFYLCASSTPGQGYDNQPQHFGDGTRLSIL.

V is TRBV2 and J is TRBJ2-6; TRBD1 matches at 9 bases. CDR1 is SNHLY, CDR2 FYNNEI, per germline. V dropped 8 bases and J dropped 4; count of bases not matched to a gene: 27. The CDR3 is 22 residues long. CDR3 in amino acids: CASLLRDRAIGRGGAGANVLTF. The CDR3 nucleotides are TGTGCCAGCCTCCTCCGGGACAGGGCCATAGGAAGGGGTGGCGCCGGGGCCAACGTCCTGACTTTC.

The chain combines TRBV6-6 with TRBJ1-2; D not certain. Trimming cost V 2 bases and J 8 bases, with 9 bases left between them. This CDR3 spans 12 amino acids. From germline, CDR1 is MNHNY and CDR2 SVGAGI (reference sequence). This CDR3 reads CASSYTLEGYTF. CDR3 nucleotide sequence: TGTGCCAGCAGTTACACCTTGGAGGGCTACACCTTC.